This TCR beta chain was recovered during a study of radiation and T cells in renal cell carcinoma. Time point denoted: baseline pretreatment blood. Treatment reported: 15 Gy SBRT to primary tumor, nephrectomy 4 weeks later. Clones were sequenced by immunoSEQ multiplex PCR, and TCRdb holds only the in-frame ones, with some missing. This sample has 130,000 or so clones; over 75% occur once, and the top ten carry approximately 12%. The clonotype originates from a woman aged 50 to 60 with renal cell carcinoma. This sample comprised blood, obtained from a patient whose treatment included radiotherapy and nephrectomy.

The CDR3 bases are TGTGCCAGTAAGTCCAGCGGGGGGTCAGATACGCAGTATTTT. This gives the protein CASKSSGGSDTQYF. The V call is TRBV19, the J call TRBJ2-3; 9 nucleotides line up with TRBD2. The CDR3 runs 14 residues. V was pared by 7 bases and J by 4 bases, with 6 bases of the junction left unmatched. Germline CDR1 LNHDA, CDR2 SQIVND (reference sequence).